This passage covers 9 T cell receptor beta chains from one sample sequenced in a study of cytomegalovirus exposure and HLA in healthy donors. PCR primers comprised 60 Vbeta and 13 Jbeta primers. Only in-frame clones appear in the TCRdb table, and some are missing; sequencing was by immunoSEQ multiplex PCR. The sample records more than 85,000 clones, under 85% being singletons. Sequencing input: PBMCs. Receptors originate from a man aged 35-49 years in good health and CMV-seronegative.

The V gene is TRBV6-1, the J gene TRBJ2-7; D possibly corresponds to TRBD2 (6 bases). V was trimmed by 3 bases and J by 0 bases, leaving 18 bases between them. The CDR3 covers 17 residues. The germline V gene encodes CDR1 MNHNS and CDR2 SASEGT. The CDR3 reads CASSESLARVRSYEQYF. CDR3 bases: TGTGCCAGCAGTGAGTCCCTAGCGAGAGTCCGCTCCTACGAGCAGTACTTC.

This chain uses TRBV5-4 with TRBJ2-5; 7 bases are shared with TRBD2. CDR3 length equals 17 residues. Per the germline V gene, CDR1 is SGHNT and CDR2 is YYREEE (reference sequence). The V segment lost 1 base and the J segment 5 bases; nucleotides outside the gene matches: 14. The CDR3 region has the DNA TGTGCCAGCAGCTTGATGGGGTGGGAGGGCCGGAGTGAGACCCAGTACTTC. This sequence encodes CASSLMGWEGRSETQYF.

The chain has TRBV7-2 and TRBJ2-5, with 8 bases that match TRBD2. Germline CDR1 reads SGHTA; CDR2 reads FQGNSA. The CDR3 contains 15 residues. The junction had 8 bases not matched to a gene; V was cut back by 5 bases and J by 3 bases. CDR3: CASSPQVSGKETQYF. The DNA for the CDR3 is TGTGCCAGCAGCCCACAAGTTAGCGGGAAAGAGACCCAGTACTTC.

This rearrangement joins TRBV28 to TRBJ1-5; possibly TRBD1 for D (5 bases). Trimming pared 4 bases from V and 0 bases from J, leaving 16 bases between. The germline CDR1 and CDR2 sequences are MDHEN and SYDVKM. This CDR3 spans 17 amino acids. The CDR3 sequence is CASSSWKRDYSNQPQHF. The CDR3 nucleotides read TGTGCCAGCAGTTCGTGGAAGAGGGACTATAGCAATCAGCCCCAGCATTTT.

V and J are TRBV20-1 and TRBJ2-5, with D possibly being TRBD1 (6 bases). This CDR3 region has 11 residues. CDR1 and CDR2 (germline): DFQATT, SNEGSKA (reference sequence). V gave up 5 bases and J gave up 5 bases, with 9 bases separating them. In DNA form, the CDR3 reads TGCAGTGCTTACAGGGAGGAGACCCAGTACTTC. Translation: CSAYREETQYF.

The gene calls are TRBV7-2 and TRBJ2-2; D is unresolved. There are 12 residues in the CDR3. Deletions cut 4 bases from V and 8 bases from J, with 8 bases between. Germline assignment: CDR1 SGHTA and CDR2 FQGNSA. The CDR3 DNA reads TGTGCCAGCAGCTACCCCCGGGGGGAGCTGTTTTTT. Residues: CASSYPRGELFF. The whole variable domain, filled in from reference TRBV7-2 and TRBJ2-2, reads GAGVSQSPSNKVTEKGKDVELRCDPISGHTALYWYRQSLGQGLEFLIYFQGNSAPDKSGLPSDRFSAERTGGSVSTLTIQRTQQEDSAVYLCASSYPRGELFFGEGSRLTVL.

V gene TRBV7-9 combines with J gene TRBJ2-1; the D gene is possibly TRBD1 (7 bases). V lost 5 bases, J lost 3 bases, and 23 bases lay in between. Germline V gene sequence: CDR1 SEHNR, CDR2 FQNEAQ (reference sequence). The CDR3 consists of 18 residues. CDR3 bases: TGTGCCAGCAGCCCCAGGGGGGAAGCGGGTCCCTTCTACAATGAGCAGTTCTTC. It yields the protein CASSPRGEAGPFYNEQFF.

The V and J genes are TRBV6-1 and TRBJ2-3; D perhaps matches TRBD1 (5 bases). CDR3 length: 11 amino acids. V dropped 8 bases and J dropped 4 bases, with 7 bases sitting between them. CDR1 and CDR2 from the germline V gene are MNHNS and SASEGT. The CDR3 here is CASRQSDTQYF. The CDR3 coding sequence is TGTGCCAGCCGACAGTCAGATACGCAGTATTTT.

This clone was observed a single time. This chain connects TRBV25-1 to TRBJ2-3, with 9 nucleotides matching TRBD1. From germline, CDR1 is MGHDK and CDR2 SYGVNS. This CDR3 is 15 amino acids long. Trimming at V came to 6 bases and at J to 4 bases, leaving 8 bases not matched to a gene. The CDR3 spells CASRGGTGSADTQYF. The CDR3 DNA reads TGTGCCAGCAGAGGAGGGACAGGGTCAGCAGATACGCAGTATTTT.